The clone carrying this TCR beta chain occurred a few times. Its target is unknown. One end of the junction fails to match germline, which may point to a read error. The data were taken from a study of read filtering for tumor transcriptome and immune sequencing. Study-wide context: Whole-transcriptome libraries were prepared after DNase treatment. Study outcomes and limitations: Correlation between methods rose after single-read clonotypes were removed.

The CDR3 consists of 10 residues. Germline CDR1 and CDR2: LNHDA and SQIVND (reference sequence). The library was built from 400 ng RNA with molecular barcoded adaptors for alpha/delta and beta/gamma chains. TCRdb re-called the reads with MiXCR, one entry per CDR3 protein. The sample shows roughly 49,000 distinct CDR3 sequences, roughly a fifth of them seen only once. Bone marrow was sampled from every patient at the time of active disease. The sequence derives from a donor over 35 with multiple myeloma. This chain links TRBV19 with TRBJ1-6, with 7 positions matching TRBD1. Material for sequencing was a population of CD138-negative cells sorted from bone marrow. In nucleotides, the CDR3 is TGTGCCAGTAGTCCTTGGGACAGCCCCTTT. It yields the protein CASSPWDSPF.